The 12 T cell receptor beta chains given below trace back to one sample, sequenced in a study of T-cell memory formation after mild COVID-19. TCRdb fed the 5' RACE reads into MiXCR, producing one record per CDR3 protein. The top ten clones hold around 30% of a sample with 85,000 to 130,000 distinct CDR3 sequences, 12% of them seen once. The specimen was PBMCs or a T cell subset sorted from them (not recorded which). These receptors came from an adult woman who had mild COVID-19 (a few samples of this study predate the infection). Cell type and time point are not known.

This chain connects TRBV20-1 to TRBJ2-1; possible D gene TRBD1, 7 bases. The germline V gene encodes CDR1 DFQATT and CDR2 SNEGSKA (reference sequence). The length of the CDR3 is 15 residues. Trimming pared 7 bases from V and 0 bases from J, leaving 16 bases between. In DNA, the CDR3 is TGCAGTGTTACTGCGGGACAGTCCTCCTACAATGAGCAGTTCTTC. It is translated as CSVTAGQSSYNEQFF.

The rearrangement joins TRBV19 to TRBJ2-7; maybe TRBD2 (5 bases). The germline CDR1 and CDR2 sequences are LNHDA and SQIVND (reference sequence). The CDR3 covers 11 residues. V gave up 10 bases and J gave up 4 bases, with 11 bases separating them. This CDR3 reads CATYSGYEQYF. The CDR3, as DNA: TGTGCCACCTATTCGGGGTACGAGCAGTACTTC. The full variable domain, rest sourced from reference TRBV19 and TRBJ2-7, is DGGITQSPKYLFRKEGQNVTLSCEQNLNHDAMYWYRQDPGQGLRLIYYSQIVNDFQKGDIAEGYSVSREKKESFPLTVTSAQKNPTAFYLCATYSGYEQYFGPGTRLTVT.

This clonotype was recorded at least ten times. The rearrangement links TRBV7-9 to TRBJ2-1; TRBD1 aligns across 10 bases. From germline, CDR1 is SEHNR and CDR2 FQNEAQ (reference sequence). The CDR3 spans 15 residues. V trimming: 1 base; J trimming: 10 bases; junction bases outside the gene matches: 7. The CDR3 protein is CASSLDGTGALEQFF. Here the CDR3 DNA reads TGTGCCAGCAGCTTAGACGGGACAGGGGCCCTAGAGCAGTTCTTC. Full variable domain (remainder filled in from reference TRBV7-9 and TRBJ2-1): DTGVSQNPRHKITKRGQNVTFRCDPISEHNRLYWYRQTLGQGPEFLTYFQNEAQLEKSRLLSDRFSAERPKGSFSTLEIQRTEQGDSAMYLCASSLDGTGALEQFFGPGTRLTVL.

V gene TRBV4-3 combines with J gene TRBJ1-1; 8 nucleotides match TRBD1. The CDR3 is 14 residues long. In germline, CDR1 is LGHNA, CDR2 YSLEER. The trim removed 4 bases at V and 4 bases at J, leaving 5 bases unmatched. The CDR3: CASSRGQVFTEAFF. CDR3 bases: TGCGCCAGCAGCCGGGGACAGGTATTCACTGAAGCTTTCTTT.

This chain joins TRBV4-3 and TRBJ2-1; possibly TRBD2 for D (6 bases). V gave up 2 bases and J gave up 4 bases, with 12 bases separating them. CDR1 is LGHNA and CDR2 is YSLEER in the germline V gene. The CDR3 length is 15 residues. In DNA form, the CDR3 reads TGCGCCAGCAGCCAATACTATAGCGGTTACAATGAGCAGTTCTTC. This encodes CASSQYYSGYNEQFF.

This chain uses TRBV7-9 with TRBJ2-7, with D perhaps matching TRBD1 (5 bases). CDR1 and CDR2 (germline): SEHNR, FQNEAQ (reference sequence). Trimming cost V 2 bases and J 5 bases, with 13 bases left between them. The CDR3 runs to 14 residues. DNA of the CDR3: TGTGCCAGCAGCTTAATGGCAGGGCAGGACGAGCAGTACTTC. This sequence encodes CASSLMAGQDEQYF. The whole variable domain, filled in from reference TRBV7-9 and TRBJ2-7, reads DTGVSQNPRHKITKRGQNVTFRCDPISEHNRLYWYRQTLGQGPEFLTYFQNEAQLEKSRLLSDRFSAERPKGSFSTLEIQRTEQGDSAMYLCASSLMAGQDEQYFGPGTRLTVT.

The chain has TRBV15 and TRBJ2-7, with D maybe TRBD2 (5 bases). The CDR3 spans 13 residues. The ends were cut back, 4 bases at V and 3 bases at J, with 10 bases in the middle. The germline CDR1 and CDR2 sequences are LNHNV and YYDKDF (reference sequence). The CDR3 loop is CATSIGLNYEQYF. CDR3 in DNA: TGTGCCACCAGCATTGGACTCAACTACGAGCAGTACTTC.

The J gene is TRBJ2-1, the V gene TRBV25-1; TRBD1 aligns across 7 bases. This CDR3 is 13 amino acids long. Losses at the gene ends were 2 bases for V and 6 bases for J; bases not matched to a gene: 1. The germline CDR1 and CDR2 sequences are MGHDK and SYGVNS. The CDR3 is CASSEGTANEQFF. CDR3 bases: TGTGCCAGCAGTGAAGGGACAGCCAATGAGCAGTTCTTC.

This clonotype has just a few counts. The genes are TRBV30 and TRBJ2-3; 13 bases align to TRBD2. Germline CDR1 reads GTSNPN; CDR2 reads SVGIG (reference sequence). The CDR3 length is 16 residues. The V gene end was trimmed by 3 bases and the J gene end by 4 bases; junction bases not matched to a gene: 7. CDR3 in DNA: TGTGCCTGGAGGCCCGGACTAGCGGGAGACCCAGATACGCAGTATTTT. This gives the protein CAWRPGLAGDPDTQYF.

The rearrangement joins TRBV7-8 to TRBJ2-1; 8 bases line up with TRBD2. Trimming at V came to 7 bases and at J to 6 bases, leaving 11 bases not matched to a gene. The CDR3 sequence is 15 residues long. Germline V gene lookup returns CDR1 SGHVS and CDR2 FQNEAQ. CDR3 region: CASNSETGGLNEQFF. CDR3 bases: TGTGCCAGCAATTCGGAGACGGGAGGGCTCAATGAGCAGTTCTTC.

As DNA, the CDR3 is TGTGCCAGCAGCTTCAAACTGGCCTACGAGCAGTACTTC. It encodes CASSFKLAYEQYF. This chain links TRBV7-9 with TRBJ2-7; D is unresolved. Trimming removed 3 bases from V and 2 bases from J, with 8 bases in between. From germline, CDR1 is SEHNR and CDR2 FQNEAQ (reference sequence). The CDR3 loop spans 13 amino acids.

In this sample, this clonotype turned up many times. The chain couples TRBV3-1 to TRBJ2-1, with 13 bases matching TRBD2. Losses at the gene ends were 2 bases for V and 4 bases for J; bases not matched to a gene: 5. Germline assignment: CDR1 LGHDT and CDR2 YNNKEL (reference sequence). The CDR3 runs to 17 residues. CDR3 in amino acids: CASSQQLAGGIYNEQFF. DNA of the CDR3: TGTGCCAGCAGCCAACAACTAGCGGGAGGGATATACAATGAGCAGTTCTTC.